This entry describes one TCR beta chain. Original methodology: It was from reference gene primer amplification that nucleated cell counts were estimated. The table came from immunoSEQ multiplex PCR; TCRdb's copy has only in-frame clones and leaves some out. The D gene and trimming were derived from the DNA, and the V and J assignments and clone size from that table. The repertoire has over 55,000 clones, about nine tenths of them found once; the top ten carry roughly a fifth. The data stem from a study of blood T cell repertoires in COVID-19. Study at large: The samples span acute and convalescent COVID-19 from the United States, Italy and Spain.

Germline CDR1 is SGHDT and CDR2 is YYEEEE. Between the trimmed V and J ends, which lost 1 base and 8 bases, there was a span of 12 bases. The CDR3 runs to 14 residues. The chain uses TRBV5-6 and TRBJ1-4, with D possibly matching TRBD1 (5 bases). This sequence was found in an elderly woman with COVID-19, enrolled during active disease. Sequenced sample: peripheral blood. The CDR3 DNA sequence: TGTGCCAGCAGCTTGAACAGGAAGGCGGAAAAACTGTTTTTT. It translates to CASSLNRKAEKLFF.